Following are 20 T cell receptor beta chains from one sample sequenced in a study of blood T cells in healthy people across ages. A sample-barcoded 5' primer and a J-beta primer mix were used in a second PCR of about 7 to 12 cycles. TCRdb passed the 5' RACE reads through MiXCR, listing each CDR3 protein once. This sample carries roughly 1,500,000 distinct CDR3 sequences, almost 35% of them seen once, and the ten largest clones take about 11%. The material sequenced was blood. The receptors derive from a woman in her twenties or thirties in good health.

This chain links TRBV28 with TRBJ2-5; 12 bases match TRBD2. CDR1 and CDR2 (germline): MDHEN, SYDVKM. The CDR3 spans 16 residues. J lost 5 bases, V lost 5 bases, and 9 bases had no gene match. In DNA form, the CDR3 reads TGTGCCAGCAGTCCCCTAGCGGGAGGGAGTCGGGAGACCCAGTACTTC. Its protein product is CASSPLAGGSRETQYF. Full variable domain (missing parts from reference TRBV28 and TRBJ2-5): DVKVTQSSRYLVKRTGEKVFLECVQDMDHENMFWYRQDPGLGLRLIYFSYDVKMKEKGDIPEGYSVSREKKERFSLILESASTNQTSMYLCASSPLAGGSRETQYFGPGTRLLVL.

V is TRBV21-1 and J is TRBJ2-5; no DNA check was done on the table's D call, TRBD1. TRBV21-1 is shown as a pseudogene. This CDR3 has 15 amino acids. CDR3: CASYPPGRTKETQYF. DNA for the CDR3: TGTGCCAGCTACCCCCCGGGGAGAACTAAAGAGACCCAGTACTTC.

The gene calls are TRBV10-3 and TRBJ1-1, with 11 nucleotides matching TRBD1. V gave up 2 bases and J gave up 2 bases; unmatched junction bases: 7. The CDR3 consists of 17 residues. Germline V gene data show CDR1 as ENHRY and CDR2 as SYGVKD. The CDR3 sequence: CAISEPGQGAENTEAFF. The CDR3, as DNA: TGTGCCATCAGTGAGCCAGGACAGGGGGCTGAAAACACTGAAGCTTTCTTT.

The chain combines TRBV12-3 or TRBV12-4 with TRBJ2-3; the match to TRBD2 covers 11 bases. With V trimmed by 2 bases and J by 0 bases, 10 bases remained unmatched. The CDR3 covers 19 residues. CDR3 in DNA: TGTGCCAGCAGTTTAATTCTAGCGGGGGGACTCACTAGCACAGATACGCAGTATTTT. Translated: CASSLILAGGLTSTDTQYF.

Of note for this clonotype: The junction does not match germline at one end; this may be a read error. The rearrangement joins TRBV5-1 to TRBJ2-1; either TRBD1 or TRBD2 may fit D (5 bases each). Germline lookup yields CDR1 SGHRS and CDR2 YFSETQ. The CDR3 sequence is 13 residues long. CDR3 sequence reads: CASSSGRHNGQFF. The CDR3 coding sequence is TGCGCCAGCAGCTCGGGACGCCACAATGGGCAGTTCTTC.

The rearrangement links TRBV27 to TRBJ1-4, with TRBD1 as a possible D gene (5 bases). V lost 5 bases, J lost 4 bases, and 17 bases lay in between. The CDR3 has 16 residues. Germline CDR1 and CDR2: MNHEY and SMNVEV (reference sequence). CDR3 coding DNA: TGTGCCAGCAGTCCCCTCGGTGGGGCACTTAATGAAAAACTGTTTTTT. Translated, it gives CASSPLGGALNEKLFF.

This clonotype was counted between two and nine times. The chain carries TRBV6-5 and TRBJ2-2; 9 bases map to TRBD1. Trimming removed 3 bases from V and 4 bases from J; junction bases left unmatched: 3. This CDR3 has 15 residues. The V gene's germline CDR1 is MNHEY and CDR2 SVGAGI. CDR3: CASSYETGGTGELFF. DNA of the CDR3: TGTGCCAGCAGTTATGAGACAGGGGGCACCGGGGAGCTGTTTTTT.

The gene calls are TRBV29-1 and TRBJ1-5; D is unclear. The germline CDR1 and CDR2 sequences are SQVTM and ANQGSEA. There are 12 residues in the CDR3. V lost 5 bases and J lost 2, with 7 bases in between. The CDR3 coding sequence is TGCAGCGTTAGGGAGGGCAATCAGCCCCAGCATTTT. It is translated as CSVREGNQPQHF.

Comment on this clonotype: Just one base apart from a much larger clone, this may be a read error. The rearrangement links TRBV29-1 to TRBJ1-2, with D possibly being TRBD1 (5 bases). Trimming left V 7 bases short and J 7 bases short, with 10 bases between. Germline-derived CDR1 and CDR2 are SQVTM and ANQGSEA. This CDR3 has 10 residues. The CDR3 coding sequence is TGCAGCGATGACAGCTGTGGCTACACCTTC. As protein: CSDDSCGYTF.

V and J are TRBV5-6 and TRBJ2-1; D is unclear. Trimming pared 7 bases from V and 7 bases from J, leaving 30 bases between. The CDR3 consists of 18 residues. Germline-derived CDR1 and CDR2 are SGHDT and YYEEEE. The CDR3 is CASCWAGTSPFIVNEQFF. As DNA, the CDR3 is TGTGCCAGCTGTTGGGCTGGAACCTCCCCTTTTATAGTTAATGAGCAGTTCTTC.

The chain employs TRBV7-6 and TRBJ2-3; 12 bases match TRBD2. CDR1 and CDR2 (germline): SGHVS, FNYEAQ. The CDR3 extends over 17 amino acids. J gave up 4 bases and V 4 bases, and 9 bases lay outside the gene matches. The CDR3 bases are TGTGCCAGCAGCTCGGGACTAGCGGGCCTTTGGTCAGATACGCAGTATTTT. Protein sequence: CASSSGLAGLWSDTQYF.

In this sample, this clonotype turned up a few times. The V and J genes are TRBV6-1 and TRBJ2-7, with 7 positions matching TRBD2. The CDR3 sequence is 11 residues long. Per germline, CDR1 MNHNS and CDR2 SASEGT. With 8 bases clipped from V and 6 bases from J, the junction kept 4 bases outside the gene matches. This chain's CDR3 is CASQRGLEQYF. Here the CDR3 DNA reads TGTGCCAGCCAGCGGGGTCTCGAGCAGTACTTC.

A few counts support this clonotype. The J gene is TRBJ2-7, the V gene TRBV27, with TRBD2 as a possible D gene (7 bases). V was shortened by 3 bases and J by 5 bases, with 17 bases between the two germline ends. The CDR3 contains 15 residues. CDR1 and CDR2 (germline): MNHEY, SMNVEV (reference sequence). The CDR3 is CASSFLRGAVDEQYF. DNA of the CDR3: TGTGCCAGCAGTTTCCTACGGGGGGCGGTCGACGAGCAGTACTTC.

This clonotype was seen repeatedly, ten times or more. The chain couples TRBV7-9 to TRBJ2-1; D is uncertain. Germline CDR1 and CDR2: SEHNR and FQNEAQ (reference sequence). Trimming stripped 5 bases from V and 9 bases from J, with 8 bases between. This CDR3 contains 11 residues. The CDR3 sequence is CASSRGVEQFF. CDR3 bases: TGTGCCAGCAGCCGAGGAGTTGAGCAGTTCTTC.

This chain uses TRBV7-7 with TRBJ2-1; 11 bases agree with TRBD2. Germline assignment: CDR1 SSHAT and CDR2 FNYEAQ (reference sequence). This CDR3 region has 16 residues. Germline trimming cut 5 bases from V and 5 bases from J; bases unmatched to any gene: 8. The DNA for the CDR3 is TGTGCCAGCAGCCCCGCGGGGACTAGCGGAAACAATGAGCAGTTCTTC. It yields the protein CASSPAGTSGNNEQFF. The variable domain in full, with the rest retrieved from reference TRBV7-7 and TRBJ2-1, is GAGVSQSPRYKVTKRGQDVTLRCDPISSHATLYWYQQALGQGPEFLTYFNYEAQPDKSGLPSDRFSAERPEGSISTLTIQRTEQRDSAMYRCASSPAGTSGNNEQFFGPGTRLTVL.

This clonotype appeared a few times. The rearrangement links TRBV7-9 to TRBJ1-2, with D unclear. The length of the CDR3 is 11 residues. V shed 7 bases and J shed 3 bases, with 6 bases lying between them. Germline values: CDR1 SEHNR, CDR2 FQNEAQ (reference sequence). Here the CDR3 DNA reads TGTGCCAGCAACGCCGACTATGGCTACACCTTC. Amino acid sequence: CASNADYGYTF.

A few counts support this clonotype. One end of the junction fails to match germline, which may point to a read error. In DNA, the CDR3 is TGTACCAGCAGCGTCGACAATGAGCAGTTCTTC. Amino acid sequence: CTSSVDNEQFF. The chain has TRBV9 and TRBJ2-1, with D uncertain. The CDR3 loop spans 11 amino acids. Germline V gene lookup returns CDR1 SGDLS and CDR2 YYNGEE.

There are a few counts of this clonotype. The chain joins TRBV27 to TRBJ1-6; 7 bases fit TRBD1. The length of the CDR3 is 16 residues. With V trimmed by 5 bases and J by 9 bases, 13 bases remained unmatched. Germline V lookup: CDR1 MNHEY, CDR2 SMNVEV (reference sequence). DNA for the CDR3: TGTGCCAGCAGTCCCTATGCCGGGACAGTTGGTTCACCCCTCCACTTT. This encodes CASSPYAGTVGSPLHF.

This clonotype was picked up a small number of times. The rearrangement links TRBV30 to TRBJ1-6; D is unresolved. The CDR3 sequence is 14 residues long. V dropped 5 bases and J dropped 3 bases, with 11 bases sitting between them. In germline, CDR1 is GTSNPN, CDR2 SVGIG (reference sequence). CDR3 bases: TGTGCCTGGGGAATGTGGGGCTATAATTCACCCCTCCACTTT. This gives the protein CAWGMWGYNSPLHF.

CDR3 in DNA: TGTGCCAGCAGCCCACCGGGGGGGGATGAAAAACTGTTTTTT. Amino acid sequence: CASSPPGGDEKLFF. The rearrangement links TRBV3-1 to TRBJ1-4, with D possibly matching TRBD1 (5 bases). The V gene lost 4 bases and the J gene lost 6 bases, with 12 bases spanning the gap. Germline loops: CDR1 LGHDT, CDR2 YNNKEL (reference sequence). The CDR3 covers 14 residues. Filled out from reference TRBV3-1 and TRBJ1-4, the complete variable domain reads DTAVSQTPKYLVTQMGNDKSIKCEQNLGHDTMYWYKQDSKKFLKIMFSYNNKELIINETVPNRFSPKSPDKAHLNLHINSLELGDSAVYFCASSPPGGDEKLFFGSGTQLSVL.